The next 8 T cell receptor beta chains were all read from a single sample in a study of blood T cell repertoires in COVID-19. Only in-frame clones appear in the TCRdb table, and some are missing; sequencing was by immunoSEQ multiplex PCR. The sample includes 300,000 to 350,000 clones, 80% to 95% of them seen just once. Material: peripheral blood. All receptors derive from a woman under 40 with COVID-19, enrolled during active disease.

The table lists this clone with a count of one. This chain uses TRBV27 with TRBJ1-1; D call uncertain. Germline V CDR1 and CDR2: MNHEY, SMNVEV (reference sequence). Trimming took off 9 bases at V and 6 bases at J, with 5 bases between the two ends. This CDR3 spans 9 amino acids. The CDR3 is CASGPEAFF. CDR3 DNA: TGTGCCAGTGGCCCTGAAGCTTTCTTT.

The CDR3 spells CATNRVGERNYGYTF. The CDR3 nucleotides are TGTGCCACCAACAGGGTTGGGGAGCGTAACTATGGCTACACCTTC. The rearrangement uses TRBV15 and TRBJ1-2, with a possible D match to TRBD1 (6 bases). V was pared by 7 bases and J by 1 base, with 16 bases between. CDR3 length: 15 amino acids. The V gene's germline CDR1 is LNHNV and CDR2 YYDKDF (reference sequence).

The gene calls are TRBV9 and TRBJ2-1; TRBD2 agrees at 9 bases. The germline V gene encodes CDR1 SGDLS and CDR2 YYNGEE. The CDR3 is made up of 16 amino acids. The V segment lost 4 bases and the J segment 1 base; nucleotides outside the gene matches: 6. The CDR3 loop reads CASSSISGRSYNEQFF. CDR3 DNA: TGTGCCAGCAGCTCAATTAGCGGGAGATCCTACAATGAGCAGTTCTTC.

This sequence joins TRBV29-1 and TRBJ2-2; TRBD1 agrees at 7 bases. This CDR3 spans 14 amino acids. Germline V gene sequence: CDR1 SQVTM, CDR2 ANQGSEA. Trimming removed 4 bases from V and 0 bases from J; junction bases left unmatched: 2. CDR3 in DNA: TGCAGCGTTGCGGGACAGACGAACACCGGGGAGCTGTTTTTT. Its protein product is CSVAGQTNTGELFF.

The V call is TRBV6-4, the J call TRBJ2-2; 10 positions agree with TRBD2. V lost 4 bases, J lost 0 bases, and 2 bases stayed unmatched. The germline V gene encodes CDR1 MRHNA and CDR2 SNTAGT. This CDR3 is 16 amino acids long. CDR3 coding DNA: TGTGCCAGCAGTGTACTAGCGGGGTCGAACACCGGGGAGCTGTTTTTT. This codes for CASSVLAGSNTGELFF.

The chain has TRBV7-6 and TRBJ2-1; 9 nucleotides agree with TRBD2. This CDR3 is built from 15 residues. Unmatched junction bases numbered 8, after V lost 5 bases and J lost 6 bases. Germline assignment: CDR1 SGHVS and CDR2 FNYEAQ. The CDR3 sequence is CASSPSAGGVNEQFF. DNA for the CDR3: TGTGCCAGCAGCCCGTCTGCGGGAGGGGTCAATGAGCAGTTCTTC. Full variable domain (remainder filled in from reference TRBV7-6 and TRBJ2-1): GAGVSQSPRYKVTKRGQDVALRCDPISGHVSLYWYRQALGQGPEFLTYFNYEAQQDKSGLPNDRFSAERPEGSISTLTIQRTEQRDSAMYRCASSPSAGGVNEQFFGPGTRLTVL.

The chain has TRBV5-6 and TRBJ1-3, with D possibly matching TRBD1 (5 bases). The germline V and J ends were trimmed by 4 bases and 1 base, with 12 bases remaining between them. Germline assignment: CDR1 SGHDT and CDR2 YYEEEE. The CDR3 totals 15 residues. CDR3 sequence (DNA): TGTGCCAGCAGCCAGTCGCGGGGGTCTGGAAACACCATATATTTT. The encoded protein is CASSQSRGSGNTIYF.

With regard to this clone: This sample also contains other DNA sequences that code for the same CDR3. The chain recombines TRBV29-1 with TRBJ2-2, with 7 bases lining up with TRBD1. V lost 6 bases to trimming and J lost 0 bases; unmatched junction nucleotides: 1. CDR3 length: 13 amino acids. Germline V gene sequence: CDR1 SQVTM, CDR2 ANQGSEA. The DNA for the CDR3 is TGCAGCGTCGGGACAGCGAACACCGGGGAGCTGTTTTTT. Its translation: CSVGTANTGELFF.